The source of this T cell receptor beta chain is a study of control samples from healthy donors and cancer patients. Data came from immunoSEQ multiplex PCR; TCRdb stores just in-frame clones and leaves some out. The sample yields some 150,000 clones, about 93% seen once. With 0 bases removed from V and 1 base from J, the gap between germline ends came to 4 bases. Germline V gene sequence: CDR1 SGDLS, CDR2 YYNGEE. The CDR3 is 13 amino acids. The chain combines TRBV9 with TRBJ1-1; no clear D gene. This TCR derives from a man aged 45 to 65 in good health. What was sequenced was blood. CDR3 in amino acids: CASSVDWNTEAFF. CDR3 coding DNA: TGTGCCAGCAGCGTAGATTGGAACACTGAAGCTTTCTTT.